Listed below are T cell receptor beta chains from one sample, sequenced in a study of cytomegalovirus exposure and HLA in healthy donors. Profiled with immunoSEQ multiplex PCR; TCRdb holds only in-frame clones, not every one. Of 130,000 to 150,000 clones in the sample, 79% were seen once. The sample comprised PBMCs. Receptors were obtained from a woman aged 35 to 49 in good health and CMV-seropositive. CDR3s include the opening cysteine and the closing phenylalanine or tryptophan. The D gene is left open where the match is weak. The size entry is marked missing in some rows and otherwise reads once, few, many or a size class.

d_call,v_call,cdr3_length,clone_size,j_call,cdr3_nt,cdr3_aa
TRBD1,TRBV30,13,.,TRBJ1-5,TGTGCCTGGGCGACAGGGGGTAATCAGCCCCAGCATTTT,CAWATGGNQPQHF
.,TRBV14,14,.,TRBJ2-7,TGTGCCAGCAGTCGCAATCAGGGCTCCTACGAGCAGTACTTC,CASSRNQGSYEQYF
TRBD1,TRBV19,14,.,TRBJ1-4,TGTGCCAGTAGTGGTACCGGGACAGACGAAAAACTGTTTTTT,CASSGTGTDEKLFF
.,TRBV18,13,.,TRBJ1-1,TGTGCCAGCTCACCCTTGCGAGACACTGAAGCTTTCTTT,CASSPLRDTEAFF
TRBD2,TRBV9,16,.,TRBJ2-5,TGTGCCAGCACCGTAGATAGCGGGGGGGCCGGGGAGACCCAGTACTTC,CASTVDSGGAGETQYF
TRBD2,TRBV7-9,16,.,TRBJ2-7,TGTGCCAGCAGCGAACGGACTAGCGGGGATACTTACGAGCAGTACTTC,CASSERTSGDTYEQYF
TRBD1,TRBV5-6,15,.,TRBJ1-2,TGTGCCAGCAGCCCTGGACAGGGGGGAAACTATGGCTACACCTTC,CASSPGQGGNYGYTF
TRBD2,TRBV5-1,20,few,TRBJ2-3,TGCGCCAGCAAGGGGACTAGCGGGGGCCTTTTATTGTCTAGCACAGATACGCAGTATTTT,CASKGTSGGLLLSSTDTQYF
.,TRBV6-5,13,.,TRBJ2-7,TGTGCCAGCAGTGTTATTGGCAGGCTAAAAGGGTACTTC,CASSVIGRLKGYF
TRBD2,TRBV9,14,.,TRBJ2-7,TGTGCCAGCAGCCCTGACGGACTAGTCTACGAGCAGTACTTC,CASSPDGLVYEQYF
.,TRBV7-9,16,few,TRBJ1-5,TGTGCCAGCAGCTCTGGGGGGAGTAATAGCAATCAGCCCCAGCATTTT,CASSSGGSNSNQPQHF
TRBD1,TRBV25-1,14,few,TRBJ1-3,TGTGCCAGCAGTGAGACAGGGTTGGAAAACACCATATATTTT,CASSETGLENTIYF
.,TRBV19,15,.,TRBJ2-1,TGTGCCAGTACTCAGGATACCAGCTCCTACAATGAGCAGTTCTTC,CASTQDTSSYNEQFF
.,TRBV19,13,.,TRBJ2-5,TGTGCCAGTAGTATGGGCGGAGGAGAGACCCAGTACTTC,CASSMGGGETQYF
.,TRBV6-1,17,.,TRBJ1-5,TGTGCCAGCAGTGAAGCGAGGGGTGGGGGGTGGGCTCAGCCCCAGCATTTT,CASSEARGGGWAQPQHF
.,TRBV28,11,.,TRBJ1-2,TGTGCCAGCAGTGCAGACTATGGCTACACCTTC,CASSADYGYTF
TRBD1,TRBV13,14,few,TRBJ1-1,TGTGCCAGCAGCATACTCACAGGGGGGACTGAAGCTTTCTTT,CASSILTGGTEAFF